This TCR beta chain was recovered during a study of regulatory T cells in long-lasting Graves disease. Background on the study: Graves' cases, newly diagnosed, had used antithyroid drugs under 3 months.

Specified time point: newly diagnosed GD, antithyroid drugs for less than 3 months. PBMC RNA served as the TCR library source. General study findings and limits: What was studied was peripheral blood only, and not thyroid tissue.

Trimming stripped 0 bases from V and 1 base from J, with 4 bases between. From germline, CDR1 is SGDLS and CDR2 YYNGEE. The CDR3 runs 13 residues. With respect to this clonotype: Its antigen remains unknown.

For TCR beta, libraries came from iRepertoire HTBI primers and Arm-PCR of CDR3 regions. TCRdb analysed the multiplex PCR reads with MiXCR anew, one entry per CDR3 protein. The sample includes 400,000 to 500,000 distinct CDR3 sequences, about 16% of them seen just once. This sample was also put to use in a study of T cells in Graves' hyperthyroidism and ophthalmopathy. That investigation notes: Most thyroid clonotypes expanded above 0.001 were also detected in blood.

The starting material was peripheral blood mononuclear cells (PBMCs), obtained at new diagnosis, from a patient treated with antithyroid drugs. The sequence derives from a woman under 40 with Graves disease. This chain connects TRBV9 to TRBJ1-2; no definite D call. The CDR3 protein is CASSVVSNYGYTF. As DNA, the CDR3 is TGTGCCAGCAGCGTAGTCAGTAACTATGGCTACACCTTC.